These 7 T cell receptor beta chains were sequenced from one sample in a study of spatial heterogeneity in lung cancer. TCRdb fed the 5' RACE reads into MiXCR, producing one record per CDR3 protein. The table shows about 92,000 distinct CDR3 sequences, with less than 15% occurring only once. Noted time point: sample taken at primary tumor resection. Whole RNA obtained from tumor, nontumor lung or frozen PBMC underwent sequencing without sorting. The sequences come from PBMCs, collected at surgery. The origin of the receptors is a male donor with early-stage non-small cell lung cancer.

The CDR3 DNA is TGCAGCGTTGGTGGCAGGGGCTATGGCTACACCTTC. Residues: CSVGGRGYGYTF. The V call is TRBV29-1, the J call TRBJ1-2, with D tentatively TRBD1 (6 bases). CDR1 SQVTM and CDR2 ANQGSEA come from the germline V gene. The CDR3 runs 12 residues. Trimming shortened V by 4 bases and J by 4 bases, and 10 bases separated the two germline ends.

This clonotype was counted many times. CDR3 sequence (DNA): TGTGCCAGCAGCTTAGGCTCCGGGAATTACAATGAGCAGTTCTTC. Translated, it gives CASSLGSGNYNEQFF. The chain recombines TRBV7-8 with TRBJ2-1; possibly TRBD2 for D (5 bases). This CDR3 comprises 15 residues. Trimming took off 1 base at V and 4 bases at J, with 11 bases between the two ends. The germline V gene has CDR1 SGHVS and CDR2 FQNEAQ.

The chain uses TRBV6-2 or TRBV6-3 and TRBJ2-5; D is uncertain. The V gene lost 5 bases and the J gene lost 11 bases, with 12 bases spanning the gap. The CDR3 covers 11 residues. In germline, CDR1 is MNHEY, CDR2 SVGEGT. The CDR3 sequence is CASSKGPRQYF. The CDR3 DNA reads TGTGCCAGCAGTAAAGGACCCCGGCAGTACTTC.

This rearrangement joins TRBV20-1 to TRBJ1-1; D is unclear. Germline CDR1 is DFQATT and CDR2 is SNEGSKA (reference sequence). The CDR3 contains 14 residues. The V end was cut by 3 bases, the J end by 3 bases, with 14 bases between. The CDR3 nucleotides are TGCAGTGCTAGCCCGGGTCGACGGGACACTGAAGCTTTCTTT. As protein: CSASPGRRDTEAFF.

This clonotype was recorded a few times. The V and J genes are TRBV6-1 and TRBJ1-6, with D perhaps matching TRBD1 (6 bases). Germline values: CDR1 MNHNS, CDR2 SASEGT. The ends were cut back, 1 base at V and 4 bases at J, with 8 bases in the middle. The CDR3 totals 15 residues. As DNA, the CDR3 is TGTGCCAGCAGTGAAGGGACAGCTTATAATTCACCCCTCCACTTT. Protein sequence: CASSEGTAYNSPLHF.

There are a few counts of this clonotype. The rearrangement uses TRBV30 and TRBJ2-1, with D possibly being TRBD1 (6 bases). The CDR3 runs 13 residues. Trimming stripped 3 bases from V and 1 base from J, with 7 bases between. Germline V CDR1 and CDR2: GTSNPN, SVGIG (reference sequence). This CDR3 is CAWRQGSYNEQFF. The CDR3 bases are TGTGCCTGGAGGCAGGGGTCCTACAATGAGCAGTTCTTC.

This sequence joins TRBV27 and TRBJ2-7, with TRBD2 matching over 10 bases. With 3 bases clipped from V and 2 bases from J, the junction kept 1 base outside the gene matches. This CDR3 contains 14 residues. CDR1 and CDR2 from the germline V gene are MNHEY and SMNVEV (reference sequence). The CDR3 loop reads CASSFSGRAYEQYF. CDR3 DNA: TGTGCCAGCAGTTTCAGCGGGAGGGCCTACGAGCAGTACTTC.